The clone carrying this T cell receptor beta chain was observed a few times. Its antigen is unidentified. These data are taken from a study of regulatory T cells in long-lasting Graves disease. Background on the study: Antithyroid drug use was under 3 months in newly diagnosed Graves' patients.

The time point here: newly diagnosed GD, antithyroid drugs for less than 3 months. With RNA extracted from PBMCs as input, the TCR library was made. iRepertoire HTBI primers and Arm-PCR of CDR3 regions built TCR beta libraries. In TCRdb, the multiplex PCR reads were re-called with MiXCR into one record per CDR3 protein. The sample shows approximately 400,000 distinct CDR3 sequences, 15% to 17% of them seen only once. The CDR3 covers 15 residues. The germline V gene encodes CDR1 KGHDR and CDR2 SFDVKD. Trimming cost V 6 bases and J 7 bases, with 18 bases left between them. Study-wide points: What was studied was peripheral blood only, and not thyroid tissue. Newly diagnosed disease favored TRBV20-1 and TRBJ2-1 over persistent disease.

This chain connects TRBV24-1 to TRBJ2-1, with D maybe TRBD2 (6 bases). Sequences were derived from peripheral blood mononuclear cells (PBMCs), sampled at new diagnosis, from a patient treated with antithyroid drugs. This TCR derives from a female donor with Graves disease. CDR3 in amino acids: CATSQSSGPGNEQFF. CDR3 DNA sequence: TGTGCCACCAGTCAGTCGAGCGGGCCGGGGAATGAGCAGTTCTTC.